The T cell receptor (beta chain) under discussion was sequenced for a study of cytomegalovirus exposure and HLA in healthy donors. Overall study results and limits: Sequencing artifact likely explains a cluster of highly shared sequence variants.

PCR employed 60 Vbeta and 13 Jbeta primers. Produced via immunoSEQ multiplex PCR; TCRdb's table is partial and in-frame only. The sample consists of over 150,000 clones, less than 85% of them appearing once. This CDR3 region has 13 residues. From germline, CDR1 is MNHEY and CDR2 SVGAGI. Trimming removed 2 bases from V and 5 bases from J, with 7 bases in between. This clone was detected only a few times. As yet, its antigen is unknown. Sample: PBMCs. The chain links TRBV6-5 to TRBJ2-1; D is undetermined. The TCR was taken from a man aged 25 to 45 in good health and CMV-seropositive. The CDR3 coding sequence is TGTGCCAGCAGTTACGGCCGTGACAATGAGCAGTTCTTC. Translation gives CASSYGRDNEQFF.